The 23 T cell receptor beta chains given below trace back to one sample, sequenced in a study of post-analysis software for immune sequencing data. General observations from the study: A few TRBV segments (TRBV5-6, TRBV5-1 and TRBV20-1 among them) occurred more frequently in patients than in controls.

These receptors lack a known antigen. Researchers reported that TCR beta cDNA libraries carried unique molecular identifiers. TCRdb re-called the PCR reads through MiXCR, storing one row per CDR3 protein. The sample lists roughly 200,000 distinct CDR3 sequences, around 29% occurring once. Material: blood. The origin of the receptors is a girl aged 2 to 17 with multiple sclerosis.

This clonotype was found many times. The V gene is TRBV20-1, the J gene TRBJ2-7, with D tentatively TRBD2 (6 bases). Germline lookup yields CDR1 DFQATT and CDR2 SNEGSKA (reference sequence). The CDR3 is made up of 15 amino acids. V lost 0 bases and J lost 7, with 19 bases in between. This CDR3 is CSARDSRGGVREQYF. The CDR3 DNA reads as TGCAGTGCTAGAGATAGTCGGGGCGGGGTGCGGGAGCAGTACTTC.

J is TRBJ2-1 and V is TRBV29-1; TRBD1 aligns across 7 bases. CDR3 length: 16 amino acids. Per germline, CDR1 SQVTM and CDR2 ANQGSEA. The ends lost 3 bases at V and 7 bases at J; junction bases unmatched: 15. The CDR3 sequence: CSVDRLEEGATNEQFF. The CDR3 DNA follows: TGCAGCGTTGACCGACTCGAAGAGGGGGCGACTAATGAGCAGTTCTTC.

To note about this clonotype: A much larger clone differs by one base, so this may be a read error. This chain joins TRBV7-2 and TRBJ1-2; D remains unclear. Trimming cost V 2 bases and J 5 bases, with 15 bases left between them. The CDR3 consists of 15 residues. Germline CDR1 is SGHTA and CDR2 is FQGNSA. The CDR3, as DNA: TGTGCCAGCAGCTTAAACCCGCAAGCAAGTTATGGCTACACCTTC. Translating it yields CASSLNPQASYGYTF.

This clonotype was seen many times. J is TRBJ2-5 and V is TRBV7-2; 10 nucleotides line up with TRBD2. This CDR3 contains 18 residues. V lost 0 bases and J lost 4; bases outside the gene matches: 11. Germline values: CDR1 SGHTA, CDR2 FQGNSA. The CDR3 DNA reads TGTGCCAGCAGCTTAGCGAGGGGGTCTAGCGGGAGTCGAGAGACCCAGTACTTC. This sequence encodes CASSLARGSSGSRETQYF. Variable domain in full (rest from reference TRBV7-2 and TRBJ2-5): GAGVSQSPSNKVTEKGKDVELRCDPISGHTALYWYRQSLGQGLEFLIYFQGNSAPDKSGLPSDRFSAERTGGSVSTLTIQRTQQEDSAVYLCASSLARGSSGSRETQYFGPGTRLLVL.

Comment on this clonotype: Likely a read error: the CDR3 ends without its conserved phenylalanine or tryptophan. The chain couples TRBV5-1 to TRBJ2-1; D remains unclear. Trimming shortened V by 4 bases and J by 2 bases, and 13 bases separated the two germline ends. Germline V lookup: CDR1 SGHRS, CDR2 YFSETQ. The CDR3 runs to 15 residues. Here the CDR3 DNA reads TGCGCCAGCAGCCCTGCGGAGTTAGCCTACAATGAGCAGTTCCTC. This translates into CASSPAELAYNEQFL.

This clonotype was counted a single time. The chain uses TRBV10-2 and TRBJ1-4; no definite D call. V lost 11 bases to trimming and J lost 0 bases, with 19 bases between them. The CDR3 loop spans 16 amino acids. Germline CDR1 reads WSHSY; CDR2 reads SAAADI. This CDR3 reads CAGSDIGRATNEKLFF. DNA of the CDR3: TGCGCCGGTAGTGACATAGGCCGGGCAACTAATGAAAAACTGTTTTTT.

The rearrangement links TRBV2 to TRBJ1-1, with 7 bases identical to TRBD1. Looked up from germline, CDR1 is SNHLY and CDR2 is FYNNEI. The trim removed 9 bases at V and 6 bases at J, leaving 13 bases unmatched. There are 14 residues in the CDR3. CDR3 in amino acids: CARETGQGVSEAFF. The CDR3 DNA reads as TGTGCCAGAGAGACGGGGCAGGGGGTGTCTGAAGCTTTCTTT.

This clonotype showed up many times. This chain links TRBV20-1 with TRBJ2-3; D not resolved. Looked up from germline, CDR1 is DFQATT and CDR2 is SNEGSKA (reference sequence). There are 10 residues in the CDR3. V lost 4 bases, J lost 6 bases, and 5 bases lay in between. This CDR3 reads CSATTDTQYF. In DNA, the CDR3 is TGCAGTGCTACTACCGATACGCAGTATTTT.

This clonotype occurred many times. The gene calls are TRBV6-5 and TRBJ2-7, with 10 bases fitting TRBD2. J gave up 0 bases and V 5 bases, and 1 base lay outside the gene matches. The CDR3 runs 14 residues. The germline gives CDR1 MNHEY, CDR2 SVGAGI. CDR3 protein: CASSLAGVSYEQYF. Here the CDR3 DNA reads TGTGCCAGCAGTCTAGCGGGAGTCTCCTACGAGCAGTACTTC.

A remark on this clonotype: Its ends do not fully match the called genes, so a read error is possible. The J gene is TRBJ2-4, the V gene TRBV7-2; no clear D gene. The J call is in doubt because the DNA end fits TRBJ2-5 better. The length of the CDR3 is 13 residues. Germline CDR1 SGHTA, CDR2 FQGNSA. CDR3 loop: CAGSFRLIGTQYF. As DNA, the CDR3 is TGTGCCGGCAGCTTCCGATTGATCGGGACCCAGTACTTC.

This clonotype was counted many times. J is TRBJ2-6 and V is TRBV4-1; maybe TRBD1 (5 bases). Germline V gives CDR1 MGHRA, CDR2 YSYEKL. Trimming cost V 8 bases and J 0 bases, with 23 bases left between them. CDR3 length: 19 amino acids. CDR3 bases: TGCGCCAGCCGCACCCAATTCCGGACAACATACTCTGGGGCCAACGTCCTGACTTTC. Translated: CASRTQFRTTYSGANVLTF.

In its sample, this clonotype was seen many times. The chain is built from TRBV15 and TRBJ2-5; D may be TRBD2 (6 bases). The CDR3 sequence is 16 residues long. Trimming left V 1 base short and J 2 bases short, with 14 bases between. CDR1 LNHNV and CDR2 YYDKDF come from the germline V gene (reference sequence). This chain's CDR3 is CATSRGGTGTQETQYF. CDR3 DNA: TGTGCCACCAGCAGAGGCGGGACCGGGACTCAAGAGACCCAGTACTTC.

Concerning this clonotype: A much larger clone differs from this one at a single base, so this may be a read error. The V and J genes are TRBV2 and TRBJ1-2, with 7 positions matching TRBD1. The CDR3 totals 15 residues. Looked up from germline, CDR1 is SNHLY and CDR2 is FYNNEI. The CDR3 coding sequence is TGTGTCAGCAGTGATGGGACAGCGGGTAACTATGGCTACACCTTC. Its translation is CVSSDGTAGNYGYTF. Full variable domain (missing parts from reference TRBV2 and TRBJ1-2): EPEVTQTPSHQVTQMGQEVILRCVPISNHLYFYWYRQILGQKVEFLVSFYNNEISEKSEIFDDQFSVERPDGSNFTLKIRSTKLEDSAMYFCVSSDGTAGNYGYTFGSGTRLTVV.

This clonotype was seen ten or more times. V gene TRBV4-1 combines with J gene TRBJ1-2; perhaps TRBD1 as D (5 bases). Germline values: CDR1 MGHRA, CDR2 YSYEKL. V lost 4 bases and J lost 3, with 18 bases in between. This CDR3 has 16 amino acids. CDR3 region: CASSRRPPGGDYGYTF. The CDR3 DNA follows: TGCGCCAGCAGCCGACGTCCTCCGGGGGGAGACTATGGCTACACCTTC.

This clonotype was picked up many times. The chain recombines TRBV4-1 with TRBJ2-5; D uncertain. The V gene lost 6 bases and the J gene lost 2 bases, with 19 bases spanning the gap. This CDR3 comprises 16 residues. From germline, CDR1 is MGHRA and CDR2 YSYEKL. CDR3 nucleotides: TGCGCCAGCAGTAATAACTTGATACCTATACAAGAGACCCAGTACTTC. It codes for CASSNNLIPIQETQYF.

The chain carries TRBV6-6 and TRBJ1-1; TRBD1 matches at 9 bases. Germline CDR1 reads MNHNY; CDR2 reads SVGAGI (reference sequence). The junction had 5 bases not matched to a gene; V was cut back by 5 bases and J by 1 base. The CDR3 has 15 residues. In DNA, the CDR3 is TGTGCCAGCAGTCCCCCGGGACAGGGGAACACTGAAGCTTTCTTT. Its protein is CASSPPGQGNTEAFF.

Turning to this clonotype: A much larger clone sits a single nucleotide away, making a read error possible. The V gene is TRBV20-1, the J gene TRBJ2-7, with D maybe TRBD1 (5 bases). This CDR3 contains 11 residues. Germline V lookup: CDR1 DFQATT, CDR2 SNEGSKA (reference sequence). V shed 5 bases and J shed 7 bases, with 12 bases lying between them. This CDR3 is CSAHRHNEQYF. CDR3 sequence (DNA): TGCAGTGCTCACAGGCACAATGAGCAGTACTTC.

This clonotype was seen a few times. This chain connects TRBV28 to TRBJ2-3, with D perhaps given as TRBD1 or TRBD2 (5 bases each). CDR3 size: 15 residues. Germline loops: CDR1 MDHEN, CDR2 SYDVKM. The germline V and J ends were trimmed by 5 bases and 4 bases, with 16 bases remaining between them. In DNA, the CDR3 is TGTGCCAGCAGTCCCTCCGGGACCTCGTCAGATACGCAGTATTTT. The encoded protein is CASSPSGTSSDTQYF. Using reference TRBV28 and TRBJ2-3 for the parts outside the CDR3, the full variable domain is DVKVTQSSRYLVKRTGEKVFLECVQDMDHENMFWYRQDPGLGLRLIYFSYDVKMKEKGDIPEGYSVSREKKERFSLILESASTNQTSMYLCASSPSGTSSDTQYFGPGTRLTVL.

For this clonotype: A read error may produce the germline difference seen at one junction end. The chain carries TRBV5-1 and TRBJ2-7, with 12 positions matching TRBD2. CDR1 is SGHRS and CDR2 is YFSETQ in the germline V gene. The length of the CDR3 is 17 residues. In nucleotides, the CDR3 is TGCGCCAGCAGCTTGGGACTAGCGGGAGTAGCAGGTAGCGAGCAGTGCTTC. This codes for CASSLGLAGVAGSEQCF.

Comment on this clonotype: A much larger clone differs by one base, so this may be a read error. This chain joins TRBV5-5 and TRBJ2-5; D is perhaps TRBD1 or TRBD2 (5 bases each). The J call is uncertain, as TRBJ2-7 better fits the DNA end. The CDR3 covers 15 residues. Germline CDR1 reads SGHKS; CDR2 reads YYEKEE (reference sequence). CDR3 residues: CASSLVWLGAYEQYF. In DNA, the CDR3 is TGTGCCAGCAGCTTGGTCTGGTTGGGGGCCTACGAGCAGTACTTC.

This clonotype was counted at least ten times. The CDR3: CASNREDNSPLHF. CDR3 DNA: TGCGCCAGCAACAGGGAGGATAATTCACCCCTCCACTTT. V and J are TRBV5-1 and TRBJ1-6, with D perhaps TRBD1 (6 bases). V was pared by 6 bases and J by 5 bases, with 9 bases between. In germline, CDR1 is SGHRS, CDR2 YFSETQ. CDR3 length: 13 residues.

In this sample, this clonotype turned up a few times. The rearrangement uses TRBV15 and TRBJ1-4, with 9 nucleotides matching TRBD1. Germline assignment: CDR1 LNHNV and CDR2 YYDKDF (reference sequence). This CDR3 is 13 amino acids long. V was pared by 8 bases and J by 3 bases, with 1 base of the junction left unmatched. DNA of the CDR3: TGTGCCACCCGGACAGGGGCTAATGAAAAACTGTTTTTT. Encoded protein: CATRTGANEKLFF.

In this sample, this clonotype turned up a few times. The chain has TRBV18 and TRBJ1-6; the D is unclear. This CDR3 spans 14 amino acids. V shed 3 bases and J shed 10 bases, with 13 bases lying between them. Germline CDR1 and CDR2: KGHSH and LQKENI. Here the CDR3 reads CASSPVTGESPLHF. The CDR3 DNA sequence: TGTGCCAGCTCACCGGTCACGGGTGAATCACCCCTCCACTTT.